Listed below are T cell receptor beta chains from one sample, sequenced in a study of blood T cell repertoires in COVID-19. Here immunoSEQ multiplex PCR was the method, and the copy in TCRdb shows in-frame clones only, minus some. The sample lists 300,000 or so clones; 83% were seen once. Sequencing used peripheral blood. Receptor source: a woman in her 50s with acute or convalescent COVID-19. The conserved cysteine and the conserved F or W are not part of the CDR3 here. A D gene is named only where the DNA matches it firmly. Some rows have no size entry. The others give once, few or many, or a class for an expanded clone.

TRBV7-3	-	TRBJ1-2	-	ASSPQFNREGYT
TRBV6-2/TRBV6-3	-	TRBJ1-2	-	ASSYESGSVGYT
TRBV29-1	-	TRBJ1-2	TRBD1	SAEGLGQGAPP
TRBV14	-	TRBJ1-2	-	ASSQEQGIIGGYT
TRBV5-1	-	TRBJ2-1	TRBD2	ASSFTSGNNEQF
TRBV7-2	once	TRBJ2-1	-	ASSLVPTRFGYNEQF
TRBV27	-	TRBJ2-2	TRBD1	ASSDPGQGRTGELF
TRBV7-2	-	TRBJ1-2	-	ASARKANYGYT
TRBV30	-	TRBJ2-2	TRBD1	ALTLGQYTGELF
TRBV7-2	-	TRBJ2-5	TRBD1	ASSYNRGVETQY
TRBV5-1	once	TRBJ2-7	TRBD1	ASSFTGTGGNAGGSLEQY
TRBV6-5	-	TRBJ1-1	-	ASSPRGFGAF
TRBV9	-	TRBJ2-7	TRBD1	ASSVGQGNEQY
TRBV7-6	-	TRBJ2-7	TRBD1	ASSLETGGSGEQY
TRBV6-6	once	TRBJ1-1	-	ASSYSMRTEAF
TRBV5-1	-	TRBJ2-3	TRBD1	ASSRDRESDTQY
TRBV2	-	TRBJ1-5	TRBD1	ASGTDSNQPQH
TRBV6-6	-	TRBJ1-3	-	ASSRSGEVRSGNTIY
TRBV7-7	-	TRBJ2-7	TRBD2	ASSPGTSGTSYEQY
TRBV5-8	-	TRBJ1-5	-	ASPERGHNQPQH
TRBV3-1/TRBV3-2	-	TRBJ1-2	-	ASSQDIHSGYSRGYT
TRBV2	-	TRBJ1-1	-	ASSYRGSGTEAF
TRBV18	-	TRBJ2-3	-	ASSPDSTSTDTQY
TRBV30	-	TRBJ2-7	TRBD1	AWSVPDRGGEQY
TRBV7-9	-	TRBJ1-6	-	ASSLAGLGVGSPLH
TRBV6-1	-	TRBJ1-5	-	ASSEGPTGNGQPQH
TRBV5-8	-	TRBJ2-7	TRBD1	ASSRDRPHEQY
TRBV19	-	TRBJ1-3	-	ASSVEATGNTIY